This T cell receptor beta chain was sequenced during a study of PD-1 blockade in classical Hodgkin lymphoma. The overall study: Intravenous delivery of nivolumab at 3 mg/kg to patients occurred every 2 weeks.

There are 14 residues in the CDR3. V was clipped by 6 bases and J by 4 bases, with 12 bases between them. CDR1 and CDR2 (germline): SEHNR, FQNEAQ (reference sequence). Each patient experienced a relapse that followed autologous stem cell transplantation, and brentuximab vedotin exposure varied. The best responses consisted of complete response, partial response or progressive disease. Study-level findings and limits: CD4+ but not CD8+ TCR diversity rose significantly by C4D1. The diversity seen at baseline in complete responders resembled that of newly diagnosed patients.

About this clone: The target antigen is unknown.

The method was immunoSEQ multiplex PCR; TCRdb's version includes in-frame clones alone and lacks a portion of them. The sample records about 30,000 clones, 70% being singletons. V usage is TRBV7-9 and J usage is TRBJ1-4; TRBD1 is a possible D gene (5 bases). The receptor comes from a human donor with classical Hodgkin lymphoma. The source material was peripheral blood mononuclear cells (PBMCs), sampled before the second cycle of nivolumab. The DNA for the CDR3 is TGTGCCAGCAGGACGGGAGGGGTTAATGAAAAACTGTTTTTT. Translation: CASRTGGVNEKLFF. The full variable domain, completed using reference TRBV7-9 and TRBJ1-4, is DTGVSQNPRHKITKRGQNVTFRCDPISEHNRLYWYRQTLGQGPEFLTYFQNEAQLEKSRLLSDRFSAERPKGSFSTLEIQRTEQGDSAMYLCASRTGGVNEKLFFGSGTQLSVL.